This T cell receptor beta chain was retrieved from a study of chemoradiotherapy in HPV16-positive cancers. The assay was immunoSEQ multiplex PCR, and TCRdb's table has in-frame clones only and misses some. The repertoire holds 30,000 to 50,000 clones, with roughly three quarters as singletons. V was clipped by 5 bases and J by 4 bases, with 13 bases between them. The CDR3 is 14 amino acids. Germline loops: CDR1 MNHEY, CDR2 SVGAGI. Sample: blood, taken from a patient who underwent chemoradiotherapy. The V and J genes are TRBV6-5 and TRBJ2-3, with D perhaps matching TRBD2 (5 bases). The sequence was obtained from a human donor with HPV-associated anogenital cancer. The CDR3 DNA is TGTGCCAGCAGTCGGACTGTTTCAGCAGATACGCAGTATTTT. It is translated as CASSRTVSADTQYF.